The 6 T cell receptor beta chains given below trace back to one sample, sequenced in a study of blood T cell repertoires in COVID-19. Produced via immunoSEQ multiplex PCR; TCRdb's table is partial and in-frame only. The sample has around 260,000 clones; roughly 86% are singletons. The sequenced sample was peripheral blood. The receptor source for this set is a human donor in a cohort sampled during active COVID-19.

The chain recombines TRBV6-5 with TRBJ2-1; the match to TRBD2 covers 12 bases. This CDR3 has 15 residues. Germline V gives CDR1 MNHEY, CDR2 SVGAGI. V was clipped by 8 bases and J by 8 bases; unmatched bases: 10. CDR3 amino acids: CASGSTSGSADEQFF. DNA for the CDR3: TGTGCCAGCGGTTCGACTAGCGGGAGTGCTGATGAGCAGTTCTTC.

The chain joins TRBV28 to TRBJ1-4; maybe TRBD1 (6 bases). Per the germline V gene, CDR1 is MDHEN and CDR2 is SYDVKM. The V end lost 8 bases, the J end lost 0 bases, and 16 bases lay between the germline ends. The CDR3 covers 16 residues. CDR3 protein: CASRSWDITTNEKLFF. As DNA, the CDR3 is TGTGCCAGCCGTTCGTGGGACATCACAACTAATGAAAAACTGTTTTTT.

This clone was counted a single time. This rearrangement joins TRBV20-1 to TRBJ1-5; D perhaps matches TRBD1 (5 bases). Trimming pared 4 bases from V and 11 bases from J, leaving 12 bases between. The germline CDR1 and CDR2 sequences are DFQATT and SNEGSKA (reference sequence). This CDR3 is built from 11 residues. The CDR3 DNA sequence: TGCAGTGCTATCTCAGGGCGGACCCAGCATTTT. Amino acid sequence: CSAISGRTQHF.

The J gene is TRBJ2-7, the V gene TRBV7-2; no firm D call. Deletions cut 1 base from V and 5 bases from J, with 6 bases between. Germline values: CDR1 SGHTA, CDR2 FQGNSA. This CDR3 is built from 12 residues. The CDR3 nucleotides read TGTGCCAGCAGCTTAGTATTCGACGAGCAGTACTTC. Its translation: CASSLVFDEQYF.

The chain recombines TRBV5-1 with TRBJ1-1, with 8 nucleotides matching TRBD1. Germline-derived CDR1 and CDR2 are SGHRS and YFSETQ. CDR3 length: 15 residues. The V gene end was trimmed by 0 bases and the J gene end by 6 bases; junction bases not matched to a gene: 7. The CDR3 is CASSLGGQESSEAFF. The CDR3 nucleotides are TGCGCCAGCAGCTTGGGGGGACAGGAGTCTTCTGAAGCTTTCTTT.

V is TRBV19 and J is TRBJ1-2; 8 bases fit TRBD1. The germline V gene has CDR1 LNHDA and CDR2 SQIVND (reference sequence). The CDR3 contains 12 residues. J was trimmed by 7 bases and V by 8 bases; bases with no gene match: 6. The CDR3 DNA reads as TGTGCCAGTCATACAGGGGGAGGTGGCTACACCTTC. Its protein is CASHTGGGGYTF.